The clone carrying this TCR beta chain was observed a few times. As yet, its antigen is unknown. The CDR3 runs to 15 residues. Trimming shortened V by 5 bases and J by 6 bases, and 16 bases separated the two germline ends. Germline V gene data show CDR1 as SEHNR and CDR2 as FQNEAQ (reference sequence). The data derive from a study of regulatory T cells in long-lasting Graves disease. Findings of the study overall: The persistent group shared 2,741 public clonotypes, more than the roughly 970 shared by new patients.

Both iRepertoire HTBI primers and Arm-PCR of CDR3 regions were used to build the TCR beta libraries. Each CDR3 protein gets one entry after TCRdb re-called the multiplex PCR reads with MiXCR. Of 580,000 or so distinct CDR3 sequences detected, around 15% appear once; the ten largest clones hold approximately 12%. The sample's time point: newly diagnosed GD, antithyroid drugs for less than 3 months. PBMC RNA served as the TCR library source. Clinicians diagnosed Graves' disease using American Thyroid Association guidelines. Another study also made use of these data, one on T cells in Graves' hyperthyroidism and ophthalmopathy. That study reports: Ophthalmopathy and stable hyperthyroidism were told apart by a 13 V-J model.

This clonotype was obtained from a man aged 18 to 30 with Graves disease. The V and J genes are TRBV7-9 and TRBJ2-2; perhaps TRBD2 as D (5 bases). The material sequenced was peripheral blood mononuclear cells (PBMCs), taken at new diagnosis, from a patient treated with antithyroid drugs. The CDR3 region is CASSPRAQEAGELFF. CDR3 coding DNA: TGTGCCAGCAGCCCTAGGGCCCAGGAGGCCGGGGAGCTGTTTTTT.